This T cell receptor (beta chain) comes out of a study of T cell responses to AZD1222 COVID-19 vaccine. This clone was counted ten times or more. Some clones are missing from TCRdb's copy, which holds only in-frame ones; the method was immunoSEQ multiplex PCR. The table includes under 200,000 clones, 91% detected once. With 4 bases removed from V and 0 bases from J, the gap between germline ends came to 6 bases. The CDR3 is 13 amino acids. Per germline, CDR1 KGHSY and CDR2 FQNENV. This sample comprised peripheral blood, obtained on day 0 of AZD1222 vaccination. The source of this sequence is an adult in good health. The chain employs TRBV16 and TRBJ1-2; D uncertain. The chain's CDR3 is CASSPQANYGYTF. CDR3 sequence (DNA): TGTGCCAGCAGCCCCCAGGCTAACTATGGCTACACCTTC.